The TCR beta chain described here comes from a study of T cells in Graves' hyperthyroidism and ophthalmopathy. About the study: Before any treatment, at initial diagnosis, peripheral blood was collected. Study conclusions and caveats: Most clonotypes that expanded in the thyroid above 0.001 also showed up in blood.

This clonotype was observed a single time. The target antigen is unknown. Uncontrolled infection, other autoimmune disease, pregnancy or lactation excluded patients. Every diagnosis used clinical symptoms, serum thyroxine and TRAb, thyroid ultrasound and orbital computed tomography. Authors of the study amplified TCR beta CDR3 regions from RNA transcripts. The TCR CDR3 first-round RT-PCR relied on the HTBI primer set. A single record per CDR3 protein comes from TCRdb applying MiXCR to the multiplex PCR reads. The sample has about 350,000 distinct CDR3 sequences, 12% to 15% seen once. This TCR derives from a woman aged 40 to 50 with Graves' ophthalmopathy. The sequencing sample was made of blood.

In DNA form, the CDR3 reads TGTGCCAGCAGCTGGGGACTAGCGGAGACAGATACGCAGTATTTT. Translated, it gives CASSWGLAETDTQYF. The chain couples TRBV7-2 to TRBJ2-3; 11 bases match TRBD2. J was trimmed by 3 bases and V by 4 bases; bases with no gene match: 3. Germline CDR1 reads SGHTA; CDR2 reads FQGNSA. CDR3 length equals 15 residues.